The 9 T cell receptor beta chains below were found in one sample sequenced in a study of T cells in Graves' hyperthyroidism and ophthalmopathy. Amplification of TCR beta CDR3 regions used RNA as the template. A set of HTBI primers served as the primers for a first-round RT-PCR of the TCR CDR3. TCRdb called the multiplex PCR reads again in MiXCR, with one record for every CDR3 protein. The profile shows 700,000 or so distinct CDR3 sequences, around 15% of them singletons. The sample taken for sequencing was blood. The receptors derive from a woman aged 50 to 60 with Graves' ophthalmopathy.

This clonotype was seen a few times. One junction end does not reproduce the germline sequence, and a read error may be involved. This chain uses TRBV29-1 with TRBJ2-1, with a tentative D call TRBD2 (5 bases). Germline V gene sequence: CDR1 SQVTM, CDR2 ANQGSEA. The CDR3 spans 12 residues. DNA for the CDR3: TGCAACGTTGAAGCGGTCTACAATGAGCAGTTCTTC. This gives the protein CNVEAVYNEQFF.

In its sample, this clonotype was seen many times. The gene calls are TRBV9 and TRBJ1-2, with a tentative D call TRBD1 (5 bases). Between the trimmed V and J ends, which lost 3 bases and 8 bases, there was a span of 17 bases. The CDR3 loop spans 14 amino acids. Germline CDR1 is SGDLS and CDR2 is YYNGEE. CDR3 in DNA: TGTGCCAGCAGCGGATCCAGGGAGCTAAGGGGCTACACCTTC. It specifies CASSGSRELRGYTF.

This clonotype was seen only a few times. The J gene is TRBJ1-4, the V gene TRBV28; 9 nucleotides match TRBD1. V lost 6 bases, J lost 8 bases, and 7 bases stayed unmatched. CDR3 length equals 14 residues. The germline CDR1 and CDR2 sequences are MDHEN and SYDVKM. This CDR3 is CASRAGQGGEKLFF. The CDR3, as DNA: TGTGCCAGCAGAGCGGGACAGGGAGGGGAAAAACTGTTTTTT.

This clonotype was observed at least ten times. The chain has TRBV6-1 and TRBJ1-1, with 8 positions matching TRBD1. Germline V gives CDR1 MNHNS, CDR2 SASEGT. The CDR3 sequence is 14 residues long. J lost 5 bases, V lost 5 bases, and 7 bases had no gene match. The CDR3 spells CASSLGTGLTEAFF. In DNA, the CDR3 is TGTGCCAGCAGTCTCGGGACAGGTTTAACTGAAGCTTTCTTT.

The table lists this clonotype with many counts. The V gene is TRBV29-1, the J gene TRBJ2-7, with D tentatively TRBD1 (7 bases). CDR3 length: 12 amino acids. Germline CDR1 SQVTM, CDR2 ANQGSEA. V lost 4 bases and J 6 bases, leaving 13 bases between the germline ends. The CDR3 reads CSVGAGGREQYF. The CDR3 DNA reads as TGCAGCGTTGGGGCAGGGGGGCGCGAGCAGTACTTC.

The chain combines TRBV6-2 or TRBV6-3 with TRBJ2-1; D perhaps matches TRBD2 (6 bases). V lost 2 bases to trimming and J lost 4 bases, with 12 bases between them. CDR1 MNHEY and CDR2 SVGEGT come from the germline V gene. The CDR3 spans 15 residues. The chain's CDR3 is CASSYHIGGYNEQFF. In nucleotides, the CDR3 is TGTGCCAGCAGTTACCACATTGGAGGGTACAATGAGCAGTTCTTC.

This clonotype was counted at least ten times. The chain employs TRBV6-2 or TRBV6-3 and TRBJ1-1, with a tentative D call TRBD1 (6 bases). V lost 0 bases to trimming and J lost 4 bases, with 9 bases between them. CDR1 and CDR2 (germline): MNHEY, SVGEGT. The CDR3 has 14 amino acids. The CDR3: CASSYSGGGTEAFF. The CDR3 DNA follows: TGTGCCAGCAGTTACTCGGGAGGGGGCACTGAAGCTTTCTTT.

The chain uses TRBV20-1 and TRBJ2-1; weak D call: TRBD1 (6 bases). Germline-derived CDR1 and CDR2 are DFQATT and SNEGSKA (reference sequence). This CDR3 has 14 amino acids. The V gene lost 3 bases and the J gene lost 6 bases, with 15 bases spanning the gap. DNA of the CDR3: TGCAGTGCTAGCAGGGGCCCCCCTATCAATGAGCAGTTCTTC. It is translated as CSASRGPPINEQFF.

This chain joins TRBV7-8 and TRBJ2-7; a possible D gene is TRBD2 (6 bases). V was shortened by 5 bases and J by 10 bases, with 12 bases between the two germline ends. The germline CDR1 and CDR2 sequences are SGHVS and FQNEAQ. The CDR3 totals 11 residues. CDR3 sequence reads: CASSPDYQQYF. The CDR3, as DNA: TGTGCCAGCAGCCCGGACTACCAACAGTACTTC.